This T cell receptor (beta chain) was observed in a study of PD-L1 blockade in urothelial cancer. Looking at the study overall: Each participant's history included 0 to 3 prior chemotherapy regimens. Analysis of the blood was performed 3 weeks (second dose) and 6 weeks after treatment start.

Sequencing was performed with immunoSEQ multiplex PCR; in TCRdb, only in-frame clones are kept and a portion is missing. The sample holds 41,000 or so clones, about four fifths seen once. The TCR sequence derives from a man between 60 and 70 years old with urothelial cancer. The input for sequencing was PBMCs, taken around atezolizumab (anti-PD-L1) treatment.

This chain's CDR3 is CASSLEGARETQYF. The CDR3 DNA follows: TGCGCCAGCAGCTTGGAGGGGGCGAGGGAGACCCAGTACTTC. The V call is TRBV5-1, the J call TRBJ2-5, with 7 bases matching TRBD1. In germline, CDR1 is SGHRS, CDR2 YFSETQ. The CDR3 extends over 14 amino acids. The ends lost 0 bases at V and 5 bases at J; junction bases unmatched: 4.